This T cell receptor beta chain appears in the sequencing data of a study of graft-versus-host responses after intestinal transplantation. Study at large: The recipients all started with anti-thymocyte globulin induction and then took tacrolimus and steroids for about 3 years. General study points: Present in recipient marrow, GvH clones included some that appeared first in ileum or blood.

The CDR3 covers 13 residues. Germline values: CDR1 MNHNS, CDR2 SASEGT. V shed 5 bases and J shed 5 bases, with 13 bases lying between them. Measured with immunoSEQ multiplex PCR; TCRdb has only the in-frame clones, and not every one. The table shows around 100,000 clones, with approximately 94% occurring only once. As to this clone: Its antigen remains unknown.

Material: unstimulated CD8+ T cells sorted from spleen or lymph node cells, obtained before intestinal transplant. V gene TRBV6-1 combines with J gene TRBJ2-7; unclear D gene. This TCR came from a human donor who received an intestinal transplant. CDR3 sequence reads: CASSPLSLHEQYF. The CDR3 DNA sequence: TGTGCCAGCAGTCCCCTTTCCCTCCACGAGCAGTACTTC.